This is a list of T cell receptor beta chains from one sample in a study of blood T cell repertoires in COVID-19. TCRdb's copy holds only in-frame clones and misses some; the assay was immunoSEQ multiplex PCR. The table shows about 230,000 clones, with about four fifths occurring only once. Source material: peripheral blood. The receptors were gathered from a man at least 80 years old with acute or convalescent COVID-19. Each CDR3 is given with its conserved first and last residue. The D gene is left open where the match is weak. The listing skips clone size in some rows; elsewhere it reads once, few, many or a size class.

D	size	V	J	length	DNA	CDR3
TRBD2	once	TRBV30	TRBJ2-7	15	TGTGCCTGGACTAGCGGGAGATCCCCCGCTGAAGTTCAGTACTTC	CAWTSGRSPAEVQYF
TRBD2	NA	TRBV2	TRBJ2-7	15	TGTGCCAGCGGTCGGGGGGGAACATCGTCCTACGAGCAGTACTTC	CASGRGGTSSYEQYF
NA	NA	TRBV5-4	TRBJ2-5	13	TGTGCCAGCAGCCCTCGAGGGCAAGAGACCCAGTACTTC	CASSPRGQETQYF
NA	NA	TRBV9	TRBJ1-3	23	TGTGCCAGCAGCGCGCACGAGACCGACAGGATGGGGGACTCTAGCGGGGCCGGAAACACCATATATTTT	CASSAHETDRMGDSSGAGNTIYF
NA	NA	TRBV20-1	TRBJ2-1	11	TGCAGTGCTAGAGTAGGGGATGAGCAGTTCTTC	CSARVGDEQFF
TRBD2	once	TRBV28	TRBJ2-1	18	TGTGCCAGCAGAACCGCCGGGCTAGCGGGAGGGGGGTCCAATGAGCAGTTCTTC	CASRTAGLAGGGSNEQFF
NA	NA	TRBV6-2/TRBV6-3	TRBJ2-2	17	TGTGCCAGCAGTTACTCGGGGGGGGCACGAAACACCGGGGAGCTGTTTTTT	CASSYSGGARNTGELFF
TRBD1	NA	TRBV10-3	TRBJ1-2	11	TGTGCCATCGACAGGGGGGATGGCTACACCTTC	CAIDRGDGYTF
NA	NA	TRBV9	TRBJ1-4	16	TGTGCCAGCAGCGCACAGGACGGGCTGTCTAATGAAAAACTGTTTTTT	CASSAQDGLSNEKLFF
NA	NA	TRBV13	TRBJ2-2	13	TGTGCCAGCAGCCCTGCAGGGCCCGGGGAGCTGTTTTTT	CASSPAGPGELFF
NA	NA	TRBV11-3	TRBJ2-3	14	TGTGCCAGCAGCCCCCGCGGGTGGGCAGATACGCAGTATTTT	CASSPRGWADTQYF
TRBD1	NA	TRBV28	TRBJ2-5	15	TGTGCCAGCAGTTCCGCCGGGACAGGACTGACATGGGGGCACTTC	CASSSAGTGLTWGHF
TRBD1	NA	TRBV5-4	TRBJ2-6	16	TGTGCCAGCAGCTTGGGACAGGGCCCTGGGGCCAACGTCCTGACTTTC	CASSLGQGPGANVLTF
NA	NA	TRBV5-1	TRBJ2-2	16	TGCGCCAGCAGCTTGAGGGCGGGCAAGAACACCGGGGAGCTGTTTTTT	CASSLRAGKNTGELFF
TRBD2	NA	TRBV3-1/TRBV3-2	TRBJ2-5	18	TGTGCCAGCAGCCACCCCTCCGGGACTAGCGACCTCCAAGAGACCCAGTACTTC	CASSHPSGTSDLQETQYF
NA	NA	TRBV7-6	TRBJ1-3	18	TGTGCCAGCAGCTTAAGTACCGGAGAAGGGGTTGCAGGAAACACCATATATTTT	CASSLSTGEGVAGNTIYF